This TCR beta chain was recorded in a study of blood T cell repertoires in COVID-19. As for the study in general: From the United States, Italy and Spain came samples of acute and convalescent COVID-19. The cDNA or gDNA used as material had been derived from T cells, B-cell-depleted T cells, or PBMCs.

J was trimmed by 3 bases and V by 2 bases; bases with no gene match: 2. Looked up from germline, CDR1 is SEHNR and CDR2 is FQNEAQ (reference sequence). The length of the CDR3 is 15 residues. Original processing notes: Amplifying reference gene primers gave estimates of nucleated cell counts. The protocol was immunoSEQ multiplex PCR, while the TCRdb copy is restricted to in-frame clones and leaves out a portion. That table supplies the V and J calls and clone size; D and trimming were determined from the DNA. The sample contains a few hundred thousand clones, approximately 80% of which appear only once.

The sample was peripheral blood. The origin of this receptor is a woman between 45 and 65 years old with active or convalescent COVID-19. This chain links TRBV7-9 with TRBJ1-5, with 9 nucleotides matching TRBD1. CDR3 nucleotide sequence: TGTGCCAGCAGCTTATGGGACAGGGACAATCAGCCCCAGCATTTT. As protein: CASSLWDRDNQPQHF.